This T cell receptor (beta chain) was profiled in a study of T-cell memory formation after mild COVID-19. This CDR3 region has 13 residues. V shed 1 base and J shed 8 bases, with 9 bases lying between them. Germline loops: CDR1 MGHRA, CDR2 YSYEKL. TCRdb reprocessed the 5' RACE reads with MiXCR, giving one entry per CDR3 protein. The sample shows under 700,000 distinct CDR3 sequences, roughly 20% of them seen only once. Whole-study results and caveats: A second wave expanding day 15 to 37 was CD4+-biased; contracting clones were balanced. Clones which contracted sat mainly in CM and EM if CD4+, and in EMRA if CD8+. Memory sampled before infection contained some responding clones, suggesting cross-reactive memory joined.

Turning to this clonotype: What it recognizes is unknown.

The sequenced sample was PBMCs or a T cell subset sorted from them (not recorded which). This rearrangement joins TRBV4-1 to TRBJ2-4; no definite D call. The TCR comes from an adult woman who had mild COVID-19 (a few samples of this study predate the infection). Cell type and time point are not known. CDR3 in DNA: TGCGCCAGCAGCCAAGGATCAGTGGACATTCAGTACTTC. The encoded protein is CASSQGSVDIQYF.